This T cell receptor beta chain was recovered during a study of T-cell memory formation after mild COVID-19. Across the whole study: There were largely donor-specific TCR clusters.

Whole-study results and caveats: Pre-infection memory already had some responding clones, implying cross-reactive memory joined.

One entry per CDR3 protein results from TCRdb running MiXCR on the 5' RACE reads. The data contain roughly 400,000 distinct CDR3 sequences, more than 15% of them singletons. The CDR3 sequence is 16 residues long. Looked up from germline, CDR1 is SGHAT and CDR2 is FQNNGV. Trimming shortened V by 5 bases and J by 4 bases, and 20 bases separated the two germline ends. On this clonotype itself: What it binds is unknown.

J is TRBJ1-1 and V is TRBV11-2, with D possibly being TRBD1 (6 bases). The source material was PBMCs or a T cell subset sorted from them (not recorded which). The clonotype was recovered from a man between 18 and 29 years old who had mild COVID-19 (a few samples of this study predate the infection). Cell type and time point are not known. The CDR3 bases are TGTGCCAGCAGCCACTACCTCCGGGGGGCGGGCACTGAAGCTTTCTTT. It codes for CASSHYLRGAGTEAFF.